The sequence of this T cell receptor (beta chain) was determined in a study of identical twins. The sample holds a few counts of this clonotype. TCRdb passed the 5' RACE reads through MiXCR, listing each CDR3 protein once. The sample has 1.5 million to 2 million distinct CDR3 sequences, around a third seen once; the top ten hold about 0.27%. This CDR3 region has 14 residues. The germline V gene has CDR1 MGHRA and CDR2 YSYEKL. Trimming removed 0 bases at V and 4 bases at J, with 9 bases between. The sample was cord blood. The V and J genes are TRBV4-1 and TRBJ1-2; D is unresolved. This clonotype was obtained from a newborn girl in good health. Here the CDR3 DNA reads TGCGCCAGCAGCCAAGATATCGCTCGCTATGGCTACACCTTC. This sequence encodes CASSQDIARYGYTF.